The T cell receptor (beta chain) described here comes from a study of blood T cell repertoires in COVID-19. Background on the study: Spain, Italy and the United States supplied samples that represented acute and convalescent COVID-19. Sample material is recorded as cDNA or gDNA derived from T cells, B-cell-depleted T cells, or PBMCs.

TCRdb keeps only in-frame clones here, not all; method: immunoSEQ multiplex PCR. The sample holds about 150,000 clones, approximately 80% seen once. V lost 8 bases and J lost 1, with 8 bases in between. This CDR3 comprises 13 residues. This TCR was recovered from a woman aged 50 to 60 with acute or convalescent COVID-19. The sequenced sample was peripheral blood. V usage is TRBV12-3 or TRBV12-4 and J usage is TRBJ2-2; D unclear. CDR3 bases: TGTGCCAGCTCAGAATTGAACACCGGGGAGCTGTTTTTT. It is translated as CASSELNTGELFF.